The 19 T cell receptor beta chains below come from one sample, sequenced in a study of blood T cells in healthy people across ages. PCR was performed a second time for roughly 7 to 12 cycles using a sample-barcoded 5' primer and a J-beta primer mix. TCRdb redid the calling of the 5' RACE reads with MiXCR, one entry per CDR3 protein. Here the sample spans hundreds of thousands of distinct CDR3 sequences, approximately 29% being singletons. Sequenced: blood. The receptor source for this set is a woman older than 75 in good health.

For this clonotype: Compared with germline, one end of the junction differs, possibly owing to a read error. The chain joins TRBV6-4 to TRBJ1-1; 9 positions match TRBD1. Germline CDR1 and CDR2: MRHNA and SNTAGT. The CDR3 covers 15 residues. The DNA for the CDR3 is TGTGCCGGCAGTGCCACAGGGGGCGGGAACACTGAAGCTTTCTTT. Translating gives CAGSATGGGNTEAFF.

V is TRBV7-9 and J is TRBJ1-1; D not certain. The CDR3 runs to 17 residues. The germline V gene has CDR1 SEHNR and CDR2 FQNEAQ (reference sequence). Trimming shortened V by 4 bases and J by 0 bases, and 18 bases separated the two germline ends. CDR3 nucleotides: TGTGCCAGCAGCTCCCTGGCCGGACGGAGGGTGAACACTGAAGCTTTCTTT. It codes for CASSSLAGRRVNTEAFF. Using reference TRBV7-9 and TRBJ1-1 for the parts outside the CDR3, the full variable domain is DTGVSQNPRHKITKRGQNVTFRCDPISEHNRLYWYRQTLGQGPEFLTYFQNEAQLEKSRLLSDRFSAERPKGSFSTLEIQRTEQGDSAMYLCASSSLAGRRVNTEAFFGQGTRLTVV.

In this sample, this clonotype turned up many times. The rearrangement uses TRBV20-1 and TRBJ2-1; tentative D call: TRBD1 (6 bases). The V and J ends lost 2 bases and 0 bases respectively, with 14 bases between them. The CDR3 spans 16 residues. Germline V gene data show CDR1 as DFQATT and CDR2 as SNEGSKA (reference sequence). CDR3 in DNA: TGCAGTGCTAGAAAAGGACAGACGAGCTCCTACAATGAGCAGTTCTTC. Translating gives CSARKGQTSSYNEQFF.

This clonotype showed up just a few times. V and J are TRBV30 and TRBJ1-1; maybe TRBD1 (6 bases). CDR1 and CDR2 from the germline V gene are GTSNPN and SVGIG (reference sequence). This CDR3 region has 14 residues. Trimming took off 0 bases at V and 6 bases at J, with 14 bases between the two ends. This CDR3 is CAWSVPLGQPEAFF. CDR3 DNA sequence: TGTGCCTGGAGTGTACCCCTTGGACAGCCTGAAGCTTTCTTT.

V and J are TRBV20-1 and TRBJ2-7, with D perhaps assigned TRBD1 or TRBD2 (5 bases each). V was shortened by 0 bases and J by 7 bases, with 19 bases between the two germline ends. Germline-derived CDR1 and CDR2 are DFQATT and SNEGSKA (reference sequence). The CDR3 sequence is 15 residues long. The CDR3 DNA sequence: TGCAGTGCTAGAGACCGGGGCTTTTTATACAATGAGCAGTACTTC. Protein: CSARDRGFLYNEQYF.

This clonotype was detected many times. This rearrangement joins TRBV5-6 to TRBJ2-5, with 11 bases that match TRBD2. The CDR3 sequence is 17 residues long. Germline values: CDR1 SGHDT, CDR2 YYEEEE. V shed 0 bases, J shed 2 bases, and the junction held 6 bases outside the gene matches. The CDR3 here is CASSLDSGTSGQETQYF. For the CDR3, the DNA is TGTGCCAGCAGCTTGGACTCCGGGACTAGCGGACAAGAGACCCAGTACTTC.

This clonotype was seen ten or more times. The chain couples TRBV20-1 to TRBJ2-7, with TRBD1 identical over 7 bases. Germline V CDR1 and CDR2: DFQATT, SNEGSKA (reference sequence). V shed 2 bases, J shed 5 bases, and the junction held 3 bases outside the gene matches. The length of the CDR3 is 12 residues. CDR3 sequence reads: CSARWQGDEQYF. The CDR3 nucleotides are TGCAGTGCTAGATGGCAGGGGGACGAGCAGTACTTC.

This rearrangement joins TRBV5-1 to TRBJ1-5; D is unresolved. CDR1 and CDR2 (germline): SGHRS, YFSETQ. CDR3 length equals 13 residues. The V gene lost 4 bases and the J gene lost 5 bases, with 10 bases spanning the gap. The CDR3 DNA reads TGCGCCAGCAGCACAGAGCCGGATCAGCCCCAGCATTTT. Amino acid sequence: CASSTEPDQPQHF.

The table lists this clonotype with many counts. The chain links TRBV7-2 to TRBJ2-7, with TRBD2 matching over 8 bases. V was pared by 2 bases and J by 4 bases, with 7 bases of the junction left unmatched. The CDR3 has 15 amino acids. From germline, CDR1 is SGHTA and CDR2 FQGNSA. This CDR3 is CASSLRRGARYEQYF. As DNA, the CDR3 is TGTGCCAGCAGCTTAAGGCGGGGGGCCAGGTACGAGCAGTACTTC.

This chain connects TRBV6-5 to TRBJ2-5; TRBD2 agrees at 13 bases. The germline CDR1 and CDR2 sequences are MNHEY and SVGAGI. The CDR3 length is 16 residues. The trim removed 4 bases at V and 6 bases at J, leaving 8 bases unmatched. The CDR3 region has the DNA TGTGCCAGCAGTTCAACTAGCGGGGGGGTTGTAAAGACCCAGTACTTC. It codes for CASSSTSGGVVKTQYF.

This clonotype was detected ten times or more. The V gene is TRBV11-2, the J gene TRBJ2-5; 8 bases are a match to TRBD1. Germline lookup yields CDR1 SGHAT and CDR2 FQNNGV. V shed 6 bases and J 6 bases; nucleotides not matched to a gene: 9. The CDR3 runs to 14 residues. The CDR3 sequence is CASSYGQGTKTQYF. For the CDR3, the DNA is TGTGCCAGCAGTTACGGACAGGGTACGAAGACCCAGTACTTC. Supplemented by reference TRBV11-2 and TRBJ2-5, the full variable domain reads EAGVAQSPRYKIIEKRQSVAFWCNPISGHATLYWYQQILGQGPKLLIQFQNNGVVDDSQLPKDRFSAERLKGVDSTLKIQPAKLEDSAVYLCASSYGQGTKTQYFGPGTRLLVL.

Points on this clonotype: This may stem from a read error, because a much larger clone lies one nucleotide away. The V gene is TRBV7-9, the J gene TRBJ1-1, with 8 positions matching TRBD1. The CDR3 contains 16 residues. CDR1 and CDR2 from the germline V gene are SEHNR and FQNEAQ (reference sequence). V lost 1 base and J lost 9; bases outside the gene matches: 13. The CDR3 nucleotides read TGTGCCAGCAGCTTAGGGACCGGGACAGGTGAAAAGAAAGCTTTCTTT. It specifies CASSLGTGTGEKKAFF.

This clonotype was observed once. Possible read error: a much larger clone is one base away. V and J are TRBV6-1 and TRBJ1-5; TRBD1 agrees at 9 bases. The CDR3 is 19 residues long. Germline CDR1 MNHNS, CDR2 SASEGT. The ends lost 0 bases at V and 6 bases at J; junction bases unmatched: 15. CDR3 loop: CASSEAIGTGQPSGQPQHF. In DNA form, the CDR3 reads TGTGCCAGCAGTGAAGCGATAGGGACAGGGCAGCCCTCCGGTCAGCCCCAGCATTTT.

V gene TRBV7-9 combines with J gene TRBJ2-3; 8 nucleotides line up with TRBD1. The CDR3 length is 15 residues. In germline, CDR1 is SEHNR, CDR2 FQNEAQ (reference sequence). J lost 4 bases, V lost 5 bases, and 8 bases had no gene match. CDR3 region: CASSLWTGNADTQYF. The CDR3 DNA follows: TGTGCCAGCAGCCTATGGACAGGGAATGCAGATACGCAGTATTTT.

The chain is built from TRBV30 and TRBJ2-2; a weak D match, TRBD2 (6 bases). Germline loops: CDR1 GTSNPN, CDR2 SVGIG (reference sequence). V lost 0 bases and J 8 bases, leaving 16 bases between the germline ends. This CDR3 region has 15 residues. The CDR3 DNA is TGTGCCTGGAGTGTACCCGTGACTAGGACTGGGGAGCTGTTTTTT. This translates into CAWSVPVTRTGELFF.

This chain connects TRBV15 to TRBJ1-3; 7 bases align to TRBD1. V lost 4 bases and J lost 0; bases outside the gene matches: 3. The CDR3 loop spans 15 amino acids. CDR1 LNHNV and CDR2 YYDKDF come from the germline V gene (reference sequence). The CDR3 spells CATSTGTDSGNTIYF. CDR3 bases: TGTGCCACCAGCACCGGGACAGACTCTGGAAACACCATATATTTT.

Ten or more counts support this clonotype. At one end the junction does not follow the germline gene, possibly because of a read error. The chain has TRBV7-7 and TRBJ2-5; D possibly corresponds to TRBD2 (5 bases). The CDR3 is made up of 14 amino acids. Germline V gene data show CDR1 as SSHAT and CDR2 as FNYEAQ (reference sequence). Here the CDR3 DNA reads TGTGCTAGCAGCCCCCGACTATCCCAAGAGACCCAGTACTTC. Translated, it gives CASSPRLSQETQYF. The variable domain in full, with the rest retrieved from reference TRBV7-7 and TRBJ2-5, is GAGVSQSPRYKVTKRGQDVTLRCDPISSHATLYWYQQALGQGPEFLTYFNYEAQPDKSGLPSDRFSAERPEGSISTLTIQRTEQRDSAMYRCASSPRLSQETQYFGPGTRLLVL.

This clonotype occurred many times. The genes are TRBV10-3 and TRBJ1-6, with 9 bases lining up with TRBD1. The CDR3 contains 13 residues. V trimming: 6 bases; J trimming: 9 bases; junction bases outside the gene matches: 3. Per the germline V gene, CDR1 is ENHRY and CDR2 is SYGVKD. The chain's CDR3 is CAIRPGQGSPLHF. The CDR3 bases are TGTGCCATCAGGCCGGGACAGGGTTCACCCCTCCACTTT.

The chain combines TRBV27 with TRBJ1-1; D perhaps matches TRBD1 (5 bases). This CDR3 has 15 amino acids. Trimming took off 1 base at V and 6 bases at J, with 15 bases between the two ends. Germline loops: CDR1 MNHEY, CDR2 SMNVEV (reference sequence). CDR3 amino acids: CASSLFYGGGAEAFF. DNA for the CDR3: TGTGCCAGCAGTTTATTTTATGGGGGGGGGGCTGAAGCTTTCTTT.